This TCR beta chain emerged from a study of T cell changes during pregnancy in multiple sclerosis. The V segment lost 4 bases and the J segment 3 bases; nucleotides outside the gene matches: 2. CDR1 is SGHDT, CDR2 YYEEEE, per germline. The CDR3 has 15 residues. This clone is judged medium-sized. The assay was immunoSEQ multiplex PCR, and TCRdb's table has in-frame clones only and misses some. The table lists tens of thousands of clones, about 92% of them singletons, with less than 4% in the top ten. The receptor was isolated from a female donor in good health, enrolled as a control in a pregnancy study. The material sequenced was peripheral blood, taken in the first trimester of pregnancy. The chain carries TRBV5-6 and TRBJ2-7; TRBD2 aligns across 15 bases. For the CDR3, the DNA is TGTGCCAGCAGCGGACTAGCGGGGGGGAACTACGAGCAGTACTTC. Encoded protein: CASSGLAGGNYEQYF.